The 27 T cell receptor beta chains listed next were all sequenced from one sample in a study of T-cell memory formation after mild COVID-19. TCRdb analysed the 5' RACE reads with MiXCR anew, one entry per CDR3 protein. In the table there are 550,000 to 700,000 distinct CDR3 sequences, roughly 18% of which are singletons. Sequencing was carried out using PBMCs or a T cell subset sorted from them (not recorded which). The receptors originated from an adult woman who had mild COVID-19 (a few samples of this study predate the infection). Cell type and time point are not known.

CDR3 residues: CSARALRTSGYTF. CDR3 DNA sequence: TGCAGTGCTAGAGCGCTAAGGACCTCTGGCTACACCTTC. V is TRBV20-1 and J is TRBJ1-2; D not certain. V gave up 1 base and J gave up 7 bases, with 13 bases separating them. This CDR3 has 13 residues. CDR1 DFQATT and CDR2 SNEGSKA come from the germline V gene (reference sequence).

This sequence joins TRBV20-1 and TRBJ2-2; 10 bases map to TRBD2. The germline V gene has CDR1 DFQATT and CDR2 SNEGSKA (reference sequence). With V trimmed by 2 bases and J by 5 bases, 2 bases remained unmatched. This CDR3 has 14 residues. As DNA, the CDR3 is TGCAGTGCTAGAAGGACTAGCGGAACCGGGGAGCTGTTTTTT. Its translation is CSARRTSGTGELFF.

The chain links TRBV3-1 to TRBJ2-1; 11 bases map to TRBD2. CDR3 length: 16 residues. V was clipped by 1 base and J by 5 bases; unmatched bases: 4. Germline values: CDR1 LGHDT, CDR2 YNNKEL (reference sequence). Here the CDR3 DNA reads TGTGCCAGCAGCCAAGGACTAGCGGGGACTCACAATGAGCAGTTCTTC. It codes for CASSQGLAGTHNEQFF.

The gene calls are TRBV7-2 and TRBJ1-2, with 9 bases aligning to TRBD1. V was clipped by 5 bases and J by 4 bases; unmatched bases: 8. The CDR3 contains 15 residues. Germline V gives CDR1 SGHTA, CDR2 FQGNSA. The CDR3 bases are TGTGCCAGCAGCCCTAGCCCGACAGGGGGCTATGGCTACACCTTC. This codes for CASSPSPTGGYGYTF. The variable domain in full, with the rest retrieved from reference TRBV7-2 and TRBJ1-2, is GAGVSQSPSNKVTEKGKDVELRCDPISGHTALYWYRQSLGQGLEFLIYFQGNSAPDKSGLPSDRFSAERTGGSVSTLTIQRTQQEDSAVYLCASSPSPTGGYGYTFGSGTRLTVV.

The chain recombines TRBV7-9 with TRBJ2-1; D not certain. V lost 0 bases and J lost 4, with 4 bases in between. The CDR3 consists of 13 residues. The germline gives CDR1 SEHNR, CDR2 FQNEAQ (reference sequence). The CDR3 sequence: CASSLAWYNEQFF. The CDR3 DNA reads as TGTGCCAGCAGCTTAGCGTGGTACAATGAGCAGTTCTTC. Full variable domain (rest looked up from reference TRBV7-9 and TRBJ2-1): DTGVSQNPRHKITKRGQNVTFRCDPISEHNRLYWYRQTLGQGPEFLTYFQNEAQLEKSRLLSDRFSAERPKGSFSTLEIQRTEQGDSAMYLCASSLAWYNEQFFGPGTRLTVL.

This clonotype showed up just a few times. The rearrangement links TRBV12-3 or TRBV12-4 to TRBJ2-2; D is ambiguous. The CDR3 is 17 amino acids. The germline V and J ends were trimmed by 5 bases and 3 bases, with 19 bases remaining between them. CDR3 bases: TGTGCCAGCAGTGCAAACACTAACAGCCGCTACACCGGGGAGCTGTTTTTT. It is translated as CASSANTNSRYTGELFF.

This clonotype was found a few times. The chain recombines TRBV12-3 or TRBV12-4 with TRBJ2-7; 7 bases agree with TRBD1. With V trimmed by 2 bases and J by 2 bases, 6 bases remained unmatched. The CDR3 totals 15 residues. CDR3 sequence: CASSLSGQVAYEQYF. Written as DNA, the CDR3 is TGTGCCAGCAGTTTAAGCGGACAGGTGGCCTACGAGCAGTACTTC.

The CDR3 here is CASGFTGAKGNQPQHF. The CDR3 DNA reads TGTGCTAGTGGTTTCACAGGCGCCAAGGGCAATCAGCCCCAGCATTTT. This chain links TRBV12-5 with TRBJ1-5, with TRBD1 as a possible D gene (5 bases). Germline CDR1 LGHNT, CDR2 FRNRAP. The CDR3 runs 16 residues. V gave up 3 bases and J gave up 2 bases, with 14 bases separating them.

This clonotype appeared a few times. The CDR3, as DNA: TGTGCCAGCAGTGAATCAGCGGGCACAGATACGCAGTATTTT. Protein: CASSESAGTDTQYF. The rearrangement links TRBV6-1 to TRBJ2-3; TRBD2 is a possible D gene (5 bases). CDR1 MNHNS and CDR2 SASEGT come from the germline V gene. This CDR3 is 14 amino acids long. The V gene lost 2 bases and the J gene lost 1 base, with 7 bases spanning the gap.

This clonotype was counted a few times. The chain has TRBV7-2 and TRBJ2-1; D uncertain. Per germline, CDR1 SGHTA and CDR2 FQGNSA. The CDR3 runs 14 residues. Trimming stripped 5 bases from V and 3 bases from J, with 11 bases between. CDR3 protein: CASSGDLGYNEQFF. The CDR3 nucleotides read TGTGCCAGCAGCGGGGATTTGGGCTACAATGAGCAGTTCTTC.

The CDR3 protein is CASRRRQSPYGYTF. CDR3 bases: TGTGCCAGTCGGCGAAGACAGTCTCCCTATGGCTACACCTTC. The chain joins TRBV19 to TRBJ1-2, with a tentative D call TRBD1 (5 bases). This CDR3 spans 14 amino acids. Germline assignment: CDR1 LNHDA and CDR2 SQIVND (reference sequence). Trimming stripped 8 bases from V and 4 bases from J, with 17 bases between.

V gene TRBV18 combines with J gene TRBJ1-2, with D uncertain. Germline V lookup: CDR1 KGHSH, CDR2 LQKENI. The CDR3 is made up of 16 amino acids. V was clipped by 3 bases and J by 3 bases, with 17 bases between them. CDR3 sequence: CASSPSKYYPDYGYTF. The DNA for the CDR3 is TGTGCCAGCTCACCTTCAAAATACTATCCCGACTATGGCTACACCTTC.

This chain links TRBV27 with TRBJ1-5; D perhaps matches TRBD1 (5 bases). The CDR3 runs to 14 residues. V lost 2 bases and J lost 3, with 8 bases in between. The V gene's germline CDR1 is MNHEY and CDR2 SMNVEV (reference sequence). DNA for the CDR3: TGTGCCAGCAGTTTACGGGGCCCCAATCAGCCCCAGCATTTT. Amino acids: CASSLRGPNQPQHF.

In this sample, this clonotype turned up many times. The chain employs TRBV21-1 and TRBJ2-7; the table names TRBD1, a call not compared with the DNA. TRBV21-1 represents a pseudogene. The CDR3 length is 15 residues. CDR3 protein: CASSKEGGRSYEQYF. CDR3 coding DNA: TGTGCCAGCAGCAAAGAGGGCGGGCGCTCCTACGAGCAGTACTTC.

This clonotype appeared a few times. The chain is built from TRBV12-3 or TRBV12-4 and TRBJ2-3, with 7 bases identical to TRBD2. V dropped 6 bases and J dropped 2; count of bases not matched to a gene: 17. The length of the CDR3 is 18 residues. In DNA form, the CDR3 reads TGTGCCAGCAGCCCCGGGATCCTGCCGGGGGGTTCCACAGATACGCAGTATTTT. Translating it yields CASSPGILPGGSTDTQYF.

This clonotype turned up a few times. J is TRBJ1-1 and V is TRBV3-1; 7 bases are a match to TRBD1. Trimming removed 3 bases from V and 6 bases from J; junction bases left unmatched: 7. The CDR3 has 14 amino acids. CDR1 LGHDT and CDR2 YNNKEL come from the germline V gene (reference sequence). CDR3 DNA: TGTGCCAGCAGCCAGGCCCACAGGGGTTCTGAAGCTTTCTTT. Translating gives CASSQAHRGSEAFF. The full variable domain, its missing parts supplied by reference TRBV3-1 and TRBJ1-1, is DTAVSQTPKYLVTQMGNDKSIKCEQNLGHDTMYWYKQDSKKFLKIMFSYNNKELIINETVPNRFSPKSPDKAHLNLHINSLELGDSAVYFCASSQAHRGSEAFFGQGTRLTVV.

This clonotype was recorded a few times. The rearrangement links TRBV2 to TRBJ1-1, with a weak D call TRBD1 (5 bases). Germline V gene data show CDR1 as SNHLY and CDR2 as FYNNEI. V gave up 10 bases and J gave up 6 bases, with 15 bases separating them. This CDR3 spans 12 amino acids. Here the CDR3 DNA reads TGTGCCACGGGAAAAACAGGACCTGAAGCTTTCTTT. Amino acids: CATGKTGPEAFF. The full variable domain, rest sourced from reference TRBV2 and TRBJ1-1, is EPEVTQTPSHQVTQMGQEVILRCVPISNHLYFYWYRQILGQKVEFLVSFYNNEISEKSEIFDDQFSVERPDGSNFTLKIRSTKLEDSAMYFCATGKTGPEAFFGQGTRLTVV.

This clonotype was counted ten times or more. The chain uses TRBV7-2 and TRBJ2-3; 12 bases align to TRBD2. The CDR3 runs 17 residues. Unmatched junction bases numbered 2, after V lost 1 base and J lost 0 bases. Germline V gene data show CDR1 as SGHTA and CDR2 as FQGNSA. CDR3 nucleotide sequence: TGTGCCAGCAGCTTAGATGGGACTAGCGGGAGCACAGATACGCAGTATTTT. Protein: CASSLDGTSGSTDTQYF.

The table lists this clonotype with a few counts. The chain is built from TRBV7-9 and TRBJ2-2; TRBD1 might be the D (6 bases). Trimming shortened V by 5 bases and J by 6 bases, and 16 bases separated the two germline ends. Germline values: CDR1 SEHNR, CDR2 FQNEAQ (reference sequence). The CDR3 is 15 residues long. Here the CDR3 DNA reads TGTGCCAGCAGCCGTAACAGGGTTGACGCCGGGGAGCTGTTTTTT. It yields the protein CASSRNRVDAGELFF. Drawing the rest from reference TRBV7-9 and TRBJ2-2, the complete variable domain is DTGVSQNPRHKITKRGQNVTFRCDPISEHNRLYWYRQTLGQGPEFLTYFQNEAQLEKSRLLSDRFSAERPKGSFSTLEIQRTEQGDSAMYLCASSRNRVDAGELFFGEGSRLTVL.

This clonotype has more than one count but fewer than ten. CDR3 bases: TGTGCCAGCAGGGTAGCGGGGGGGGTAGCAGATACGCAGTATTTT. It translates to CASRVAGGVADTQYF. The chain employs TRBV7-2 and TRBJ2-3; 11 bases agree with TRBD2. Germline loops: CDR1 SGHTA, CDR2 FQGNSA. This CDR3 comprises 15 residues. V dropped 6 bases and J dropped 4; count of bases not matched to a gene: 6.

The V gene is TRBV6-6, the J gene TRBJ2-7; 9 bases align to TRBD1. The CDR3 is 15 residues long. V dropped 2 bases and J dropped 4; count of bases not matched to a gene: 6. The germline V gene encodes CDR1 MNHNY and CDR2 SVGAGI (reference sequence). The CDR3 loop is CASSYRGQGDYEQYF. CDR3 DNA: TGTGCCAGCAGTTACAGGGGACAGGGCGATTACGAGCAGTACTTC.

J is TRBJ2-3 and V is TRBV27; 11 positions agree with TRBD2. This CDR3 is 17 amino acids long. Trimming cost V 5 bases and J 0 bases; bases outside gene matches: 7. Germline V gene data show CDR1 as MNHEY and CDR2 as SMNVEV (reference sequence). This chain's CDR3 is CASSIIAGGPSTDTQYF. CDR3 nucleotide sequence: TGTGCCAGCAGTATAATAGCGGGGGGGCCGAGCACAGATACGCAGTATTTT.

The CDR3, as DNA: TGTGCCAGCAGCGCCGGGGGGGAGCTGAGCACAGATACGCAGTATTTT. Amino acid sequence: CASSAGGELSTDTQYF. The V and J genes are TRBV13 and TRBJ2-3; 8 positions match TRBD2. The CDR3 has 16 residues. Germline CDR1 and CDR2: PRHDT and FYEKMQ (reference sequence). V dropped 5 bases and J dropped 0; count of bases not matched to a gene: 7.

This clonotype was observed a few times. The chain has TRBV6-6 and TRBJ2-7; TRBD2 matches 13 bases. V lost 6 bases and J lost 0; bases outside the gene matches: 5. Germline V CDR1 and CDR2: MNHNY, SVGAGI (reference sequence). This CDR3 has 16 residues. The CDR3 DNA reads TGTGCCAGCAGAACTAGCGGGGGGGCTAGCTCCTACGAGCAGTACTTC. Translated, it gives CASRTSGGASSYEQYF.

The rearrangement uses TRBV10-1 and TRBJ2-2; maybe TRBD1 (5 bases). Trimming left V 1 base short and J 6 bases short, with 18 bases between. CDR1 WNHNN and CDR2 SYGVQD come from the germline V gene (reference sequence). The CDR3 is 17 residues long. The CDR3 protein is CASSELVRQLRAGELFF. CDR3 coding DNA: TGCGCCAGCAGTGAGTTGGTGAGACAGCTCAGGGCCGGGGAGCTGTTTTTT.

The chain has TRBV7-9 and TRBJ2-5; D might be TRBD2 (6 bases). The CDR3 contains 14 residues. V gave up 1 base and J gave up 6 bases, with 12 bases separating them. Germline values: CDR1 SEHNR, CDR2 FQNEAQ (reference sequence). CDR3 coding DNA: TGTGCCAGCAGCTTAGACGGGGGTTGGCAGACCCAGTACTTC. Its translation: CASSLDGGWQTQYF.

This clonotype was counted only a few times. This rearrangement joins TRBV7-2 to TRBJ1-5; 7 positions match TRBD1. This CDR3 spans 15 amino acids. Per germline, CDR1 SGHTA and CDR2 FQGNSA. Unmatched junction bases numbered 4, after V lost 1 base and J lost 4 bases. The CDR3 DNA is TGTGCCAGCAGCTTAGAACAGGGGTTTAATCAGCCCCAGCATTTT. Encoded protein: CASSLEQGFNQPQHF.